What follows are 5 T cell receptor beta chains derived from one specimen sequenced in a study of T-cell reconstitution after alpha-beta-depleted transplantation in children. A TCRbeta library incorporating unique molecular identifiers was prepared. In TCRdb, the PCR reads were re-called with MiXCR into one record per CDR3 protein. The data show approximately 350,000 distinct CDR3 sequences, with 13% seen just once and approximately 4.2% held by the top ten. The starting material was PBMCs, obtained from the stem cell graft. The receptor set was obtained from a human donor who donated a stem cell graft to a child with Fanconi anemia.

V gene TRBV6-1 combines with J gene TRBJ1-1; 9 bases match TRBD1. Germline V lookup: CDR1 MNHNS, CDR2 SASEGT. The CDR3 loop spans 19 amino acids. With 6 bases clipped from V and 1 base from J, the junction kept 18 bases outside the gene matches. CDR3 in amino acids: CASSPYFTGTGTSNTEAFF. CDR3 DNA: TGTGCCAGCAGCCCCTATTTTACCGGGACAGGGACTTCGAACACTGAAGCTTTCTTT.

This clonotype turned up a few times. The CDR3 reads CASSVSVTRVTDTQYF. The CDR3 DNA reads as TGCGCCAGCAGCGTCTCTGTGACTAGGGTAACAGATACGCAGTATTTT. This chain links TRBV5-1 with TRBJ2-3; D possibly corresponds to TRBD2 (6 bases). V was trimmed by 4 bases and J by 3 bases, leaving 18 bases between them. In germline, CDR1 is SGHRS, CDR2 YFSETQ. This CDR3 contains 16 residues. The full variable domain, its missing parts supplied by reference TRBV5-1 and TRBJ2-3, is KAGVTQTPRYLIKTRGQQVTLSCSPISGHRSVSWYQQTPGQGLQFLFEYFSETQRNKGNFPGRFSGRQFSNSRSEMNVSTLELGDSALYLCASSVSVTRVTDTQYFGPGTRLTVL.

CDR3 bases: TGCAGTGCCCTCCAGAGACAGGGAAATCAGCCCCAGCATTTT. As protein: CSALQRQGNQPQHF. V is TRBV20-1 and J is TRBJ1-5; 7 nucleotides line up with TRBD1. The CDR3 length is 14 residues. V lost 6 bases and J lost 4; bases outside the gene matches: 9. Per germline, CDR1 DFQATT and CDR2 SNEGSKA (reference sequence).

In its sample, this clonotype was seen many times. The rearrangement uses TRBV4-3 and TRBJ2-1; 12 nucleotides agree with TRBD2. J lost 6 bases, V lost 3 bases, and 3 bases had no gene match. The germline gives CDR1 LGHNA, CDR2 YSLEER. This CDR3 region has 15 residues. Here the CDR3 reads CASSHTSGGLNEQFF. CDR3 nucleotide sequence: TGCGCCAGCAGCCATACTAGCGGGGGGCTCAATGAGCAGTTCTTC.

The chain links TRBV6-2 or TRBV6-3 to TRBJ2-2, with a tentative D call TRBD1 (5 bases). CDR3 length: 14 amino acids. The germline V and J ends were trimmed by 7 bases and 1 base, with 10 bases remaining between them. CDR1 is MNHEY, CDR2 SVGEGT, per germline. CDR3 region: CASKGGQNTGELFF. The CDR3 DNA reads TGTGCCAGCAAGGGTGGACAGAACACCGGGGAGCTGTTTTTT.